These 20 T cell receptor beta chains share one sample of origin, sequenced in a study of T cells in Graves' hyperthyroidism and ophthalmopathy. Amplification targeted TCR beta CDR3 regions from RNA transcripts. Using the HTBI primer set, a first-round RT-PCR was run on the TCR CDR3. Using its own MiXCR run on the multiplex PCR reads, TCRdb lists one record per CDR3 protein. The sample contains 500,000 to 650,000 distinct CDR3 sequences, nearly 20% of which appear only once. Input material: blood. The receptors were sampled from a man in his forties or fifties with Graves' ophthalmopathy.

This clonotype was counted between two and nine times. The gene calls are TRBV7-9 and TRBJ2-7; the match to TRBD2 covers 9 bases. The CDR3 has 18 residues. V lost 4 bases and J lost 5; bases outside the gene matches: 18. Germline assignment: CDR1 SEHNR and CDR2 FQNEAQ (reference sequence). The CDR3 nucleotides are TGTGCCAGCAGCTCTCCACTGGGGGTTAGCGGGAGATTAGACGAGCAGTACTTC. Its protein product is CASSSPLGVSGRLDEQYF.

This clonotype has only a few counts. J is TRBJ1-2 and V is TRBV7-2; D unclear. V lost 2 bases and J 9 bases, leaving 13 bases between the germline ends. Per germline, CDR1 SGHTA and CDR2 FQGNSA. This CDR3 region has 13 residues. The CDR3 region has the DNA TGTGCCAGCAGCTTAAACTCTTTAAGGCGCTACACCTTC. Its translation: CASSLNSLRRYTF.

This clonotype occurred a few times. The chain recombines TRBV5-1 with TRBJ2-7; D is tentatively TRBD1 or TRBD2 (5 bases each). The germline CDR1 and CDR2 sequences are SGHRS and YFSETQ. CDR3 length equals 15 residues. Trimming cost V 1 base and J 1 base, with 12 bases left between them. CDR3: CASSLLGRISYEQYF. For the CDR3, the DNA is TGCGCCAGCAGCTTGTTGGGACGCATATCCTACGAGCAGTACTTC.

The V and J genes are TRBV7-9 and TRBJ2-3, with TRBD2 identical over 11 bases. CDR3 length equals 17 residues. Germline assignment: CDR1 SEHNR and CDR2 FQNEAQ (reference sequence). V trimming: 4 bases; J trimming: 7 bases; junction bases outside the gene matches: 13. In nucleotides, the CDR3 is TGTGCCAGCAGCTCTCCCCGCCTAGCGGGAGGTTTTAATACGCAGTATTTT. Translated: CASSSPRLAGGFNTQYF.

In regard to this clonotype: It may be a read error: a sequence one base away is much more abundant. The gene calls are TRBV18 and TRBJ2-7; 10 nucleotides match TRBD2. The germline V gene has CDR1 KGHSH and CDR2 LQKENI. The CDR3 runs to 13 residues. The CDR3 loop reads CSITSGVTDEQYF. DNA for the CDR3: TGTTCCATCACTAGCGGGGTCACCGATGAGCAGTACTTC.

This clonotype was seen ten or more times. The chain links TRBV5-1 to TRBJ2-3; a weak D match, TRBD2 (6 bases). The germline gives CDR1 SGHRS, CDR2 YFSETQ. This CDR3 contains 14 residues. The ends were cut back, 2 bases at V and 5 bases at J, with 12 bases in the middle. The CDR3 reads CASSFGQGGDTQYF. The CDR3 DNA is TGCGCCAGCAGCTTCGGCCAGGGAGGAGATACGCAGTATTTT.

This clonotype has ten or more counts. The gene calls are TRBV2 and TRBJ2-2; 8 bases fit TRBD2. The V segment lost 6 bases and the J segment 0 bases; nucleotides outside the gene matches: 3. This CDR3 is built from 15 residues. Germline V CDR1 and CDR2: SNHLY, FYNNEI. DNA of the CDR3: TGTGCCAGCAGACTAGCGGTCTCGAACACCGGGGAGCTGTTTTTT. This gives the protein CASRLAVSNTGELFF.

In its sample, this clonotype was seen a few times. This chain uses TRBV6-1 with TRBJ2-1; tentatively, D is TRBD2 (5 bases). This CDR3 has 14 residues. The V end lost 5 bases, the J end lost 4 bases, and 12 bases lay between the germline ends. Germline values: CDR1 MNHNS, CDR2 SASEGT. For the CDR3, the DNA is TGTGCCAGCAGTTGGGAGAGTCCTTACAATGAGCAGTTCTTC. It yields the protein CASSWESPYNEQFF.

As DNA, the CDR3 is TGTGCCAGTAGTCCCCGCGGTAGGCAAGAGACCCAGTACTTC. Protein product: CASSPRGRQETQYF. The chain employs TRBV19 and TRBJ2-5; no reliable D call. The CDR3 has 14 residues. V lost 5 bases to trimming and J lost 2 bases, with 12 bases between them. The germline V gene has CDR1 LNHDA and CDR2 SQIVND (reference sequence).

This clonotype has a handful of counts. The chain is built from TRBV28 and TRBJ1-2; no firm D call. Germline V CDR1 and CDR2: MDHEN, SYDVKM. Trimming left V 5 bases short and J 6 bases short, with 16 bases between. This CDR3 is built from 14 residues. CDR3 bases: TGTGCCAGCAGTCCCCCCGGAGCGGTTAATGGCTACACCTTC. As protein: CASSPPGAVNGYTF.

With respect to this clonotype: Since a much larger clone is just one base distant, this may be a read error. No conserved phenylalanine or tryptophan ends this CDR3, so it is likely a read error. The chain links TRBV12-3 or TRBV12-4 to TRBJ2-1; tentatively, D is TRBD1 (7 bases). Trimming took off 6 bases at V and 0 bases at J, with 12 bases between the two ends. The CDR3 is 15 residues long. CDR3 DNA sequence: TGTGCCAGCAGGGCGGGACAGAGCTCCTACAATGAGCAGTTCCTC. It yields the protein CASRAGQSSYNEQFL.

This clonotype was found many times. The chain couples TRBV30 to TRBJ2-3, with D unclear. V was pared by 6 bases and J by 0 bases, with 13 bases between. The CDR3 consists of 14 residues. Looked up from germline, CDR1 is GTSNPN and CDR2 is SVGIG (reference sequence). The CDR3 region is CACPAGPSTDTQYF. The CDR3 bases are TGTGCCTGTCCTGCTGGGCCTAGCACAGATACGCAGTATTTT.

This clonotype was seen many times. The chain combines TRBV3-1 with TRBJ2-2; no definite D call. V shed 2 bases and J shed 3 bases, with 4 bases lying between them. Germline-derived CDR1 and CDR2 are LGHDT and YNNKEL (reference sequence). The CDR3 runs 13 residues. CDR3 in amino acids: CASSQSYTGELFF. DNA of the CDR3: TGTGCCAGCAGCCAATCTTACACCGGGGAGCTGTTTTTT.

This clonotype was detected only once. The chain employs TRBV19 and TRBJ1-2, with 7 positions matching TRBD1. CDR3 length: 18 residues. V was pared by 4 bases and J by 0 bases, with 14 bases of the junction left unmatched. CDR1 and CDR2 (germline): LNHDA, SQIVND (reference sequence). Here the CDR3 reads CASSTGRSKGAANYGYTF. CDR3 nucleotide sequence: TGTGCCAGTAGTACTGGGAGATCTAAGGGGGCAGCTAACTATGGCTACACCTTC. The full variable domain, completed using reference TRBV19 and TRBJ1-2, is DGGITQSPKYLFRKEGQNVTLSCEQNLNHDAMYWYRQDPGQGLRLIYYSQIVNDFQKGDIAEGYSVSREKKESFPLTVTSAQKNPTAFYLCASSTGRSKGAANYGYTFGSGTRLTVV.

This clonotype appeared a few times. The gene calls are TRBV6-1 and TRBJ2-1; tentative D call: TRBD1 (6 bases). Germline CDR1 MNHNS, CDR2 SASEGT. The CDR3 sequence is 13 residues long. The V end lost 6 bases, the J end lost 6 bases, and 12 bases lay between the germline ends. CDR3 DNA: TGTGCCAGCAGACTACCACAGGGCAATGAGCAGTTCTTC. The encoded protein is CASRLPQGNEQFF.

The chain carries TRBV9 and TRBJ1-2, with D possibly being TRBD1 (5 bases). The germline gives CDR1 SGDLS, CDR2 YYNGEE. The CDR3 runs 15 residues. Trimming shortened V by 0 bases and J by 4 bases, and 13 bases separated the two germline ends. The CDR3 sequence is CASSVEKGSSYGYTF. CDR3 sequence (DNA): TGTGCCAGCAGCGTAGAAAAGGGGAGCAGCTATGGCTACACCTTC.

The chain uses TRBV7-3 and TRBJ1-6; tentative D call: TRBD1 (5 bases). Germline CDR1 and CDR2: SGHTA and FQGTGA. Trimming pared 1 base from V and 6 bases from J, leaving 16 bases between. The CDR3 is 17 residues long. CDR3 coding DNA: TGTGCCAGCAGCTTAAGGGACGGACTCCTGTTTAATTCACCCCTCCACTTT. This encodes CASSLRDGLLFNSPLHF.

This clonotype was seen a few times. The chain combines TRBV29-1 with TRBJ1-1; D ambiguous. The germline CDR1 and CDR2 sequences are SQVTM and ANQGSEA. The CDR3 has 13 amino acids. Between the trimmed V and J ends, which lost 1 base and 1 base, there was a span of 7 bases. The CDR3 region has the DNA TGCAGCGTTGAAGTTACGGGGAACACTGAAGCTTTCTTT. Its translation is CSVEVTGNTEAFF.

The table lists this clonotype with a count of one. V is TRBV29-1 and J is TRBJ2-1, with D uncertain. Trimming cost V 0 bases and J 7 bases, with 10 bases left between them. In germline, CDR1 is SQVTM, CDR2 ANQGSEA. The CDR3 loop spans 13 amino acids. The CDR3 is CSVEESARNEQFF. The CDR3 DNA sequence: TGCAGCGTTGAAGAATCCGCTCGGAATGAGCAGTTCTTC.

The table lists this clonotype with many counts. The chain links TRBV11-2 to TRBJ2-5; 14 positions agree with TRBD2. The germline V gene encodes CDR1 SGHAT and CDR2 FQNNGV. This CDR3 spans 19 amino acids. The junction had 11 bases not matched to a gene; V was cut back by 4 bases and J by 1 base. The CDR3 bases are TGTGCCAGCAGCTCGAGCGTGACTAGCGGGAGGGCTATCCAAGAGACCCAGTACTTC. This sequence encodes CASSSSVTSGRAIQETQYF. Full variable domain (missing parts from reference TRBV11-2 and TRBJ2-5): EAGVAQSPRYKIIEKRQSVAFWCNPISGHATLYWYQQILGQGPKLLIQFQNNGVVDDSQLPKDRFSAERLKGVDSTLKIQPAKLEDSAVYLCASSSSVTSGRAIQETQYFGPGTRLLVL.